This T cell receptor beta chain was recovered during a study of CD8 T cells in cerebrospinal fluid in Alzheimer's disease (dated by TCRdb to 2019 to 2021). For the wider study: To assess CSF T cell clonal expansion, the study used two single-cell approaches: plate-based nested PCR sequencing and droplet-based sequencing. In the droplet-based CSF analysis comparing patients with controls, there were some ten healthy controls (about 11,000 cells) and some ten patients with MCI or Alzheimer's disease (approximately 10,000 cells). The study tested whether clonally expanded T cells were present in cerebrospinal fluid from healthy elderly individuals and from patients with neurodegenerative disease. The CSF gene-expression analysis, which included patients with Parkinson's disease, covered a total of roughly 25 samples.

The library was produced with 10x single-cell sequencing. 10X Genomics single-cell V(D)J and 5' gene-expression libraries were used to profile CSF cells. An Illumina NextSeq550 was used to sequence the CSF single-cell TCR libraries. The original pipeline was this. V(D)J reads were aligned to the vdj-GRCh38 alts ensemble 2.0.0 reference and processed with the Cell Ranger vdj pipeline. A clonotype was defined as a group of cell barcodes sharing the same set of productive CDR3 nucleotide sequences. To link clonality with transcriptional profiles, clonotype information was incorporated into Seurat v3.0 gene-expression metadata. Any CSF cell with more than 1,800 genes, more than 7,500 UMIs or more than 10% mitochondrial reads was removed. To identify TCRs with known antigen specificity, CDR3-beta sequences were compared against VDJdb. Network analysis of clone sharing used the R package qgraph and included only TCRs with complete alpha and beta chains. Based on TCRdb reprocessing of the reads, there is one entry per CDR3 protein sequence, and DNA is missing. TCRdb's processing, not the study's, gives the V and J calls here. Per the sample table, the count is 550 or so distinct CDR3 sequences. 25% to 30% of the sample belongs to the ten largest clones.

Every participant was in good physical condition and had no acute infectious disease. Neurodegeneration in patients was confirmed using biomarkers including neurofilament, amyloid-beta and tau. A live/dead marker was used to sort live CSF cells for droplet-based sequencing. CSF was obtained by lumbar puncture, and immune cells were pelleted by centrifugation at 300g. CSF samples were checked for red blood cells, and any sample contaminated with blood was excluded. CSF cells were cryopreserved in freezing medium, frozen at -80 degrees C overnight, and then transferred to liquid nitrogen for storage. Before analysis, CSF samples had been stored for less than seven months. The paper as a whole reports these results and caveats: When data were pooled, 4 of 6 Alzheimer's patients but only 1 of 10 healthy subjects had a highly expanded clone, defined as at least 3% of TCRs. Compared with controls, patients with MCI or Alzheimer's disease had a higher percentage of their CSF TCRs made up by the single largest clone. The authors warned that finding EBV-specific TCRs in CSF does not prove a causal connection between EBV and Alzheimer's disease. The overall clonality comparison included only samples with detectable clones (roughly eleven healthy, 5 MCI, 5 AD, 6 PD). The EBV-specific clones were neither the most highly expanded clones nor enriched among patients.

No count is logged; frequency rates this clonotype as medium-sized (0.01 to 0.1%). Its antigen is still unknown. The CDR3 runs 16 amino acids, cysteine and phenylalanine included. The DNA is not on file. This sequence originates from a human donor with Alzheimer's disease. The chain links TRBV12-3 or TRBV12-4 with TRBJ2-2. Input material: cerebrospinal fluid. The CDR3 is CASSLVVAVGTGELFF.